This TCR beta chain originates from a study of HIV-infected patients and healthy controls. Germline assignment: CDR1 MNHEY and CDR2 SVGEGT. The ends were cut back, 0 bases at V and 1 base at J, with 8 bases in the middle. This CDR3 comprises 15 residues. Within the sample, this clonotype is medium-sized. This beta chain turned up in a library designed for alpha chains; as an off-target read, its abundance says little. Antiretroviral therapy had run roughly three months, about 14 weeks, before follow-up blood collection. No cell fractionation was done, so the repertoire covers all unsorted peripheral blood T cells. 500 ng RNA was reverse transcribed with alpha and beta constant-region primers. Separate chain-specific third strand synthesis with multiplexing indices produced the alpha and beta libraries. A single record per CDR3 protein comes from TCRdb applying MiXCR to the 5' RACE reads. The sample lists around 8,000 distinct CDR3 sequences, approximately 6.3% occurring once.

V is TRBV6-2 or TRBV6-3 and J is TRBJ2-3; D unresolved. The source was blood, collected during antiretroviral therapy. The source of this sequence is an adult with HIV infection. CDR3 nucleotides: TGTGCCAGCAGTTACTCGGAGCTAGGCACAGATACGCAGTATTTT. It codes for CASSYSELGTDTQYF.